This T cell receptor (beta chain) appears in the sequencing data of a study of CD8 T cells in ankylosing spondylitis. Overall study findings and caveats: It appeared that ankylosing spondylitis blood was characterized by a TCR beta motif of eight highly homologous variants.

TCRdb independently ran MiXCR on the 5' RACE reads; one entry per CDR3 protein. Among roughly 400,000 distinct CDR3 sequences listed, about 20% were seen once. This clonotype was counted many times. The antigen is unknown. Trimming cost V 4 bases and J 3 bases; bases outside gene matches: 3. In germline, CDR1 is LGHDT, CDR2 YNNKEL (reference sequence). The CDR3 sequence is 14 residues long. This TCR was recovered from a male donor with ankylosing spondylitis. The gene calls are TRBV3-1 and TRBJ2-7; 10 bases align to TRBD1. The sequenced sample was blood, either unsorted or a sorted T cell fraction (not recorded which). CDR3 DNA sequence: TGTGCCAGCAGCCCGAGGACAGGGGGCTACGAGCAGTACTTC. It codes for CASSPRTGGYEQYF.